The source of this T cell receptor (beta chain) is a study of beta chain features in type 1 diabetes. General study points: For Type 1 diabetes patients, all four CD4+ subsets carried TCRB CDR3s that were moderately but significantly shorter.

This CDR3 is 15 amino acids long. Germline trimming cut 0 bases from V and 3 bases from J; bases unmatched to any gene: 3. The germline V gene encodes CDR1 MGHRA and CDR2 YSYEKL. cDNA synthesis used the whole RNA isolate, giving expressed TCRB sequences. Roughly 3.7 million reads, on average, came from each naive, central memory and regulatory T cell sample. The assay was immunoSEQ multiplex PCR, and TCRdb's table has in-frame clones only and misses some. The table includes 150,000 to 190,000 clones, 10% detected once. Regarding this clone: Its antigen remains unidentified. This specimen includes other DNA sequences encoding the same CDR3.

The rearrangement joins TRBV4-1 to TRBJ2-7; the match to TRBD1 covers 9 bases. Sequencing used central memory CD4+ T cells from blood. The receptor was derived from a man aged 25 to 40 with type 1 diabetes. The CDR3 coding sequence is TGCGCCAGCAGCCAAGACCACAGGGGGCTCTACGAGCAGTACTTC. This sequence encodes CASSQDHRGLYEQYF.